This TCR beta chain was profiled in a study of response to subunit inactivated influenza vaccine. TCRdb analysed the RT-PCR reads with MiXCR anew, one entry per CDR3 protein. Here the sample spans roughly 650,000 distinct CDR3 sequences, approximately 15% being singletons. Study-level findings and limits: Authors suggested each seasonal influenza vaccination recruits few new T cells.

The V segment lost 2 bases and the J segment 6 bases; nucleotides outside the gene matches: 7. The V gene's germline CDR1 is MDHEN and CDR2 SYDVKM. The CDR3 runs 15 residues. The sample holds many counts of this clonotype. Its antigen is as yet unknown. The sequences come from PBMCs from blood, collected roughly 15 days before vaccination. The sequence came from a middle-aged man who received an inactivated influenza vaccine. V gene TRBV28 combines with J gene TRBJ2-7, with TRBD1 matching over 10 bases. This CDR3 reads CASSLGGQGFGEQYF. DNA for the CDR3: TGTGCCAGCAGTTTAGGGGGACAGGGGTTTGGCGAGCAGTACTTC.